This T cell receptor beta chain originates from a study of CD8+CD57+ T cells in acquired aplastic anemia. TCR beta VDJ combinations and CDR3 sequences were profiled from genomic DNA. TCRdb reanalysed the reads using MiXCR and keeps one entry per CDR3 protein. The sample records roughly 500,000 distinct CDR3 sequences, over 25% being singletons. This clonotype has at least ten counts. Its antigen is currently unknown. Overall study findings and caveats: Patients and controls shared twenty-nine CD8+ CDR3 sequences, highly expressed in patients.

The authors sequenced patients whose flow cytometry had shown CD8+CD57+ cell expansion. Every one of the patients had aplastic anemia (severe, acquired). Therapy had not been given to patients before blood sampling. The CDR3 is 14 residues long. The germline CDR1 and CDR2 sequences are SGHRS and YFSETQ. V was clipped by 4 bases and J by 6 bases, with 16 bases between them. The sample taken for sequencing was sorted CD4+, CD8+, or CD8+CD57+ T cells (not recorded which) from PBMCs. The chain joins TRBV5-1 to TRBJ1-2; the D gene is possibly TRBD1 (6 bases). The clonotype comes from a human donor with aplastic anemia. The CDR3 sequence is CASSATEGGDGYTF. In DNA, the CDR3 is TGCGCCAGCAGCGCGACCGAGGGGGGGGATGGCTACACCTTC.